This TCR beta chain is drawn from a study of OX40 agonist ivuxolimab in advanced cancers. About this clone: Its specificity is unknown.

This CDR3 is 14 amino acids long. The ends were cut back, 0 bases at V and 1 base at J, with 7 bases in the middle. Germline-derived CDR1 and CDR2 are SGHRS and YFSETQ. Exclusion of a patient followed from autoimmune disease history or systemic immunosuppression. Overall study findings and caveats: People who partly responded at 0.1-3.0 mg/kg had some of the least clonal expansion seen. More expanded clones were seen, on average, in CD8+ T cells than in CD4+.

Method: immunoSEQ multiplex PCR; TCRdb's copy keeps in-frame clones and lacks some. The repertoire holds approximately 90,000 clones, with 85% to 90% as singletons. This TCR was sampled from an adult with an advanced solid tumor such as melanoma, head and neck, liver or kidney cancer. Sequenced here: CD4+ or CD8+ T cells sorted from blood, sampled in a trial of the OX40 agonist ivuxolimab. The rearrangement joins TRBV5-1 to TRBJ1-1; unclear D gene. The CDR3 reads CASSLVQPNTEAFF. CDR3 nucleotide sequence: TGCGCCAGCAGCTTGGTACAGCCGAACACTGAAGCTTTCTTT. The whole variable domain, remainder taken from reference TRBV5-1 and TRBJ1-1, is KAGVTQTPRYLIKTRGQQVTLSCSPISGHRSVSWYQQTPGQGLQFLFEYFSETQRNKGNFPGRFSGRQFSNSRSEMNVSTLELGDSALYLCASSLVQPNTEAFFGQGTRLTVV.